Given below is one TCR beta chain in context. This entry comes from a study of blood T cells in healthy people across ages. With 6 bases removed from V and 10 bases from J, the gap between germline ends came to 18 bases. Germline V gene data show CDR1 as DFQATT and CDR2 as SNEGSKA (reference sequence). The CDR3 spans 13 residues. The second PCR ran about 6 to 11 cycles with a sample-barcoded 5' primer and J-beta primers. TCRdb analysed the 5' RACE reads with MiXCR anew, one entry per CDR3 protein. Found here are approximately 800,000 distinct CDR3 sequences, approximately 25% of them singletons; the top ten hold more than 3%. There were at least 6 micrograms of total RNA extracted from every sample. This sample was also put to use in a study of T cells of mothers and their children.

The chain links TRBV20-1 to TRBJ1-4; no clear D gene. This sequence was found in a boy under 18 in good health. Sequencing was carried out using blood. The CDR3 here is CSAPLGQPGKLFF. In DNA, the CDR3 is TGCAGTGCCCCGTTGGGCCAACCAGGAAAACTGTTTTTT.